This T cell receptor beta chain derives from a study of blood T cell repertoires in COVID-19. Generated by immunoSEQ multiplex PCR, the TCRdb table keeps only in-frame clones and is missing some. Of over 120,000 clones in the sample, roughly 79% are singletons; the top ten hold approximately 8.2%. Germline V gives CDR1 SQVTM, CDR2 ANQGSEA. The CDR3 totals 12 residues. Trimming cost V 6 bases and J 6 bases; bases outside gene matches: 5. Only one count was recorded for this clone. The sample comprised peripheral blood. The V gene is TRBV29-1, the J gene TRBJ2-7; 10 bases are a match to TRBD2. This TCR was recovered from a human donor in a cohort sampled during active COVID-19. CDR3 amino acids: CSVRTSGSEQYF. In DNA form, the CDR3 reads TGCAGCGTACGGACTAGCGGCAGCGAGCAGTACTTC.